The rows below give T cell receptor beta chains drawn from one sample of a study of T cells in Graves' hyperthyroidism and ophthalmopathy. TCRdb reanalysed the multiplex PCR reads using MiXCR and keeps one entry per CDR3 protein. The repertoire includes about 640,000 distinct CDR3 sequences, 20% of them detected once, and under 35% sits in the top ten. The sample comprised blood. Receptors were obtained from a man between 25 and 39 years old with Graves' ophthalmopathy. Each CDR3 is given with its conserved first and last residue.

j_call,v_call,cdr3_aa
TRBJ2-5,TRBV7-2,CASSQIGGGETQYF
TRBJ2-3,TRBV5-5,CASSAHSTDTQYF
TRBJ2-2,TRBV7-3,CASSHLAGVAGELFF
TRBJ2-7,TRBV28,CATGTRTYEQYF
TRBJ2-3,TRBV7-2,CASSAQLAGASDTQYF
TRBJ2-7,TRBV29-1,CSVEEQGVPYEQYF
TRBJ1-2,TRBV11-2,CASSPGQGGDGNYGYTF
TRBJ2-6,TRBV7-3,CASSRIPLAGSGANVLTF
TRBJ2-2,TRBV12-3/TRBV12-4,CASSLRESVGELFF
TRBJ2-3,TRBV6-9,CASSTGTGDTDTQYF
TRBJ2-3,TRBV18,CASSPPSRADTQYF
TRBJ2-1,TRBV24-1,CATSDLASGTYNEQFF
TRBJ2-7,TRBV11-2,CASSLAGKTYEQYF
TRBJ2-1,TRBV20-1,CSARQMGLQDNEQFF
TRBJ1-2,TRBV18,CASSRTGGDGYTF
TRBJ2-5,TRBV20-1,CSARDLGRTGGGGETQYF
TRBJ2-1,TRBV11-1,CASSQQPTFYNEQFF
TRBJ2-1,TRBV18,CASSPRVPRRDNYNEQFF
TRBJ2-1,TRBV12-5,CASGLTTGGSGRAYNEQFF
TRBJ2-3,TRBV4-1,CASSASGRAEDTQYF
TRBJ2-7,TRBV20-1,CSASNEQYF
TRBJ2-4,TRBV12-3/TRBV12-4,CASSFGGAGDKGIQYF
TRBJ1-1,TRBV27,CASSFIPPTGNTEAFF
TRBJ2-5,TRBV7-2,CASSFPLAGEETQYF
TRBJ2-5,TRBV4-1,CASSQGIEETQYF
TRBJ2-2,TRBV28,CASSDYGYNTGELFF
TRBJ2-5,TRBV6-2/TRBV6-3,CASTPPGTAGETQYF
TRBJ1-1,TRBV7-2,CASSLNGGRGTEAFF
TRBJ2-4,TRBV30,CAWSVQWLAKNIQYF
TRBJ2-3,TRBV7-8,CASSLGRGLNTQYF
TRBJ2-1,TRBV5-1,CASSLGRVAVVDEQFF
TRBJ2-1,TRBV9,CASSVEGGSHNEQFF
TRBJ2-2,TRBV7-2,CASSPRLGAYTGELFF
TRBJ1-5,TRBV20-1,CSARDRGPVSNQPQHF
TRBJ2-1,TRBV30,CAGLYSYNEQFF
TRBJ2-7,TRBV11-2,CASSPFSGREQYF
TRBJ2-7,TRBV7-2,CASSPPGLAGGYEQYF
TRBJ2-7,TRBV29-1,CSAIRGTQSSEQYF
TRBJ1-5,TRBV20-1,CSARPTGVSNQPQHF
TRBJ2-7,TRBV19,CASSIAGTGPSYEQYF
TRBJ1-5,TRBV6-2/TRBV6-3,CASSYDGAVSFLSNQPQHF
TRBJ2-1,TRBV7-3,CASSAAGTSSYNERFF
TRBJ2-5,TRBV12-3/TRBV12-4,CASRMLGTSGKETQYF
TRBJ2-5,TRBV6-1,CASSSGGRQETQYF
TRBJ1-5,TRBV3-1,CASSNSGGGFQPQHF
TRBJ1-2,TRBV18,CASSPAGLLGGYTF
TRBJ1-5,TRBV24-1,CATRAGPNNQPQHF
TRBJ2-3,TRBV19,CASSIVGETTDTQYF
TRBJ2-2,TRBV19,CASSIGLAGALGELFF
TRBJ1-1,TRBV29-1,CSVRTRGPERGAFF
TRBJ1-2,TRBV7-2,CASSLRMNYGYTF
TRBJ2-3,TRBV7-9,CASSLPVVTDTQYF
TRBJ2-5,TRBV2,CASTGDVVETQYF
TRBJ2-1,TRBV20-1,CSAQRDYNEQFF
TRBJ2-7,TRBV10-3,CAIRPGQGDEQYF
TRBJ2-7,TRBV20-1,CSARDRDRLYEQYF
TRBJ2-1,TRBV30,CAWSTGQGPHEQFF
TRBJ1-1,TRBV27,CASSPGDLGTEAFF